This is a list of T cell receptor beta chains from one sample in a study of beta chain features in type 1 diabetes. Some clones are missing from TCRdb's copy, which holds only in-frame ones; the method was immunoSEQ multiplex PCR. The repertoire holds 350,000 or so clones, about 18% seen once, with about 0.045% in the top ten. Sequencing was performed on naive CD4+ T cells from blood. These receptors were obtained from a woman aged 18-29 years in good health. Both conserved end residues are part of each CDR3. Each record gives: J gene, D gene, clone size, V gene, CDR3 DNA, CDR3 protein. The D gene is left open where the match is weak. Some rows have no size entry. The others give once, few or many, or a class for an expanded clone.

j_gene: TRBJ2-2
d_gene: TRBD1
abundance: few
v_gene: TRBV18
CDR3nt: TGTGCCAGCTCACCGGGACAGATCACCGGGGAGCTGTTTTTT
CDR3aa: CASSPGQITGELFF

j_gene: TRBJ1-2
d_gene: NA
abundance: NA
v_gene: TRBV6-5
CDR3nt: TGTGCCAGCAGTTTCCGTGAGGCCGGAGGGGGCTACACCTTC
CDR3aa: CASSFREAGGGYTF

j_gene: TRBJ2-1
d_gene: NA
abundance: few
v_gene: TRBV2
CDR3nt: TGTGCCAGCAGCCCCGGTTCCTACAATGAGCAGTTCTTC
CDR3aa: CASSPGSYNEQFF

j_gene: TRBJ2-3
d_gene: TRBD2
abundance: NA
v_gene: TRBV7-2
CDR3nt: TGTGCCAGCAGCTTAGCGGGACTAGCGGGATCCACAGATACGCAGTATTTT
CDR3aa: CASSLAGLAGSTDTQYF

j_gene: TRBJ2-1
d_gene: NA
abundance: few
v_gene: TRBV18
CDR3nt: TGTGCCAGCTCACCACCCGCATCGCGGTACAATGAGCAGTTCTTC
CDR3aa: CASSPPASRYNEQFF

j_gene: TRBJ2-3
d_gene: TRBD2
abundance: NA
v_gene: TRBV29-1
CDR3nt: TGCAGCGTAGAAAGACTAGCGGGGGGGAATACGCAGTATTTT
CDR3aa: CSVERLAGGNTQYF

j_gene: TRBJ1-1
d_gene: TRBD1
abundance: NA
v_gene: TRBV5-1
CDR3nt: TGCGCCAGCACCCCGCAGGACAGGGGCACTGAAGCTTTCTTT
CDR3aa: CASTPQDRGTEAFF

j_gene: TRBJ2-7
d_gene: TRBD2
abundance: NA
v_gene: TRBV6-1
CDR3nt: TGTGCCAGCAGGCATGGACTAGCGGGGGACTACGAGCAGTACTTC
CDR3aa: CASRHGLAGDYEQYF

j_gene: TRBJ2-5
d_gene: NA
abundance: NA
v_gene: TRBV19
CDR3nt: TGTGCCAGTAGTATAAGGGGGACCGAGACCCAGTACTTC
CDR3aa: CASSIRGTETQYF

j_gene: TRBJ1-1
d_gene: NA
abundance: NA
v_gene: TRBV7-9
CDR3nt: TGTGCCAGCAGCTTAAGGGGGGGGACTGAAGCTTTCTTT
CDR3aa: CASSLRGGTEAFF

j_gene: TRBJ2-3
d_gene: NA
abundance: NA
v_gene: TRBV2
CDR3nt: TGTGCCAGCAGTGCAACAGATACGCAGTATTTT
CDR3aa: CASSATDTQYF

j_gene: TRBJ1-5
d_gene: TRBD1
abundance: few
v_gene: TRBV18
CDR3nt: TGTGCCAGCTCATCGGGGCAGGGGGCGAGCAATCAGCCCCAGCATTTT
CDR3aa: CASSSGQGASNQPQHF

j_gene: TRBJ1-2
d_gene: TRBD1
abundance: few
v_gene: TRBV5-1
CDR3nt: TGCGCCAGCAGCGAGGGGACAGGAGGTCCCTCCTATGGCTACACCTTC
CDR3aa: CASSEGTGGPSYGYTF

j_gene: TRBJ2-1
d_gene: NA
abundance: few
v_gene: TRBV27
CDR3nt: TGTGCCAGCAGTACCTCCAGCGGGCATAACTACAATGAGCAGTTCTTC
CDR3aa: CASSTSSGHNYNEQFF

j_gene: TRBJ1-1
d_gene: NA
abundance: NA
v_gene: TRBV27
CDR3nt: TGTGCCAGCAGCCCCAGGGCGACGAACACTGAAGCTTTCTTT
CDR3aa: CASSPRATNTEAFF

j_gene: TRBJ2-5
d_gene: NA
abundance: NA
v_gene: TRBV30
CDR3nt: TGTGCCTGGAGTGTACGACTGCAAGAGACCCAGTACTTC
CDR3aa: CAWSVRLQETQYF

j_gene: TRBJ2-1
d_gene: TRBD1
abundance: NA
v_gene: TRBV5-1
CDR3nt: TGCGCCAGCAGCTTGAGGGGGCGAAGCTCCTACAATGAGCAGTTCTTC
CDR3aa: CASSLRGRSSYNEQFF